This T cell receptor (beta chain) was identified during a study of T cell changes during pregnancy in multiple sclerosis. Trimming stripped 1 base from V and 10 bases from J, with 10 bases between. Germline V CDR1 and CDR2: SEHNR, FQNEAQ (reference sequence). The CDR3 loop spans 12 amino acids. The repertoire was sequenced with immunoSEQ multiplex PCR; TCRdb's copy has only in-frame clones and lacks some. The sample gives under 95,000 clones, 85% to 95% of which show up once; approximately 0.92% is in the top ten. The chain uses TRBV7-9 and TRBJ1-1; the D gene is possibly TRBD1 (5 bases). This clonotype originated in a female donor in good health, enrolled as a control in a pregnancy study. Sequences were derived from peripheral blood, sampled in the second trimester of pregnancy. As DNA, the CDR3 is TGTGCCAGCAGCTTAGGAGGAGGGGTAGCTTTCTTT. Translating it yields CASSLGGGVAFF.